This passage covers 21 T cell receptor beta chains from one sample sequenced in a study of identical twins. From the 5' RACE reads, TCRdb called clonotypes with MiXCR, one entry per CDR3 protein. The sample includes a few hundred thousand distinct CDR3 sequences, approximately 8.3% of them seen just once. The same sample was also studied in work on yellow fever vaccine responses in identical twins.

Input material: CD8+ T cells sorted from blood. All receptors derive from a young woman in good health.

The gene calls are TRBV20-1 and TRBJ2-1; TRBD2 matches at 13 bases. With 0 bases clipped from V and 8 bases from J, the junction kept 10 bases outside the gene matches. CDR3 size: 17 residues. The V gene's germline CDR1 is DFQATT and CDR2 SNEGSKA (reference sequence). CDR3 sequence: CSARDYHTSGRAHEQFF. CDR3 DNA sequence: TGCAGTGCTAGAGATTATCATACTAGCGGGAGGGCCCATGAGCAGTTCTTC.

V is TRBV27 and J is TRBJ2-2, with 7 bases aligning to TRBD1. In germline, CDR1 is MNHEY, CDR2 SMNVEV (reference sequence). The length of the CDR3 is 15 residues. J was trimmed by 4 bases and V by 4 bases; bases with no gene match: 6. The CDR3 protein is CASSYLTGSTGELFF. The CDR3 nucleotides are TGTGCCAGCAGTTACCTGACAGGGTCCACCGGGGAGCTGTTTTTT.

This clonotype was picked up a small number of times. The CDR3 reads CASSVAGGGPDTQYF. CDR3 bases: TGTGCCAGCAGCGTAGCAGGGGGGGGCCCTGATACGCAGTATTTT. The chain has TRBV9 and TRBJ2-3; D is tentatively TRBD1 or TRBD2 (7 bases each). This CDR3 comprises 15 residues. Trimming took off 0 bases at V and 6 bases at J, with 14 bases between the two ends. Germline V lookup: CDR1 SGDLS, CDR2 YYNGEE.

This clonotype was observed a few times. The chain uses TRBV5-1 and TRBJ2-3, with D perhaps being TRBD1 or TRBD2 (6 bases each). Germline V gives CDR1 SGHRS, CDR2 YFSETQ. The CDR3 spans 15 residues. V dropped 4 bases and J dropped 0 bases, with 12 bases sitting between them. CDR3 in DNA: TGCGCCAGCAGCCAAACAGGGACTAGCACAGATACGCAGTATTTT. Protein product: CASSQTGTSTDTQYF.

The CDR3 region has the DNA TGTGCCAGCAGCTTAGCAGGACCGGGCCAGCCCCAGCATTTT. Translated, it gives CASSLAGPGQPQHF. The chain joins TRBV7-9 to TRBJ1-5; no clear D gene. Deletions cut 0 bases from V and 7 bases from J, with 10 bases between. Germline CDR1 reads SEHNR; CDR2 reads FQNEAQ (reference sequence). The CDR3 sequence is 14 residues long.

This chain links TRBV7-7 with TRBJ2-1, with 8 bases that match TRBD2. The V gene's germline CDR1 is SSHAT and CDR2 FNYEAQ (reference sequence). The CDR3 length is 19 residues. Here the CDR3 reads CTCRSYRGGRDLSYNEQFF. The DNA for the CDR3 is TGTACCTGCAGATCCTATCGGGGGGGCCGAGATTTGTCCTACAATGAGCAGTTCTTC.

In its sample, this clonotype was seen many times. V usage is TRBV27 and J usage is TRBJ2-2; D call uncertain. The CDR3 runs to 12 residues. CDR1 and CDR2 (germline): MNHEY, SMNVEV (reference sequence). The ends were cut back, 5 bases at V and 3 bases at J, with 4 bases in the middle. The CDR3 region is CASSGYTGELFF. CDR3 sequence (DNA): TGTGCCAGCAGTGGGTACACCGGGGAGCTGTTTTTT.

The rearrangement links TRBV24-1 to TRBJ2-5; D is ambiguous. The V gene lost 6 bases and the J gene lost 3 bases, with 10 bases spanning the gap. The germline V gene encodes CDR1 KGHDR and CDR2 SFDVKD. This CDR3 has 13 amino acids. CDR3 protein: CATSSSGEETQYF. For the CDR3, the DNA is TGTGCCACCAGTTCCTCAGGAGAAGAGACCCAGTACTTC.

This clonotype has at least ten counts. V is TRBV7-8 and J is TRBJ2-3; no firm D call. Per germline, CDR1 SGHVS and CDR2 FQNEAQ. There are 14 residues in the CDR3. Trimming pared 4 bases from V and 0 bases from J, leaving 8 bases between. CDR3 in amino acids: CASSSTDSTDTQYF. The CDR3 DNA follows: TGTGCCAGCAGCTCCACAGACAGCACAGATACGCAGTATTTT.

A note on this clonotype: This could be a read error, since a much larger clone is one nucleotide away. V and J are TRBV9 and TRBJ1-1, with D possibly TRBD1 on 5 matching bases. The V end lost 6 bases, the J end lost 6 bases, and 12 bases lay between the germline ends. This CDR3 has 12 residues. Germline V gene lookup returns CDR1 SGDLS and CDR2 YYNGEE. CDR3 amino acids: CASTGDSSEAFF. For the CDR3, the DNA is TGTGCCAGCACCGGCGACAGCTCTGAAGCTTTCTTT.

In this sample, this clonotype turned up a few times. The chain recombines TRBV11-2 with TRBJ2-5, with D possibly being TRBD1 or TRBD2 (5 bases each). Germline CDR1 and CDR2: SGHAT and FQNNGV. The V gene lost 2 bases and the J gene lost 1 base, with 17 bases spanning the gap. This CDR3 spans 17 amino acids. CDR3 in amino acids: CASSLPWMGDPQETQYF. CDR3 bases: TGTGCCAGCAGCTTACCCTGGATGGGGGACCCCCAAGAGACCCAGTACTTC.

This clonotype appeared a few times. V gene TRBV7-9 combines with J gene TRBJ2-5; 8 nucleotides agree with TRBD1. V shed 0 bases and J 4 bases; nucleotides not matched to a gene: 7. The CDR3 runs to 16 residues. In germline, CDR1 is SEHNR, CDR2 FQNEAQ (reference sequence). This chain's CDR3 is CASSLAGQGLGETQYF. CDR3 DNA sequence: TGTGCCAGCAGCTTAGCTGGACAGGGATTGGGAGAGACCCAGTACTTC.

V gene TRBV20-1 combines with J gene TRBJ2-1; TRBD1 matches at 7 bases. This CDR3 is 14 amino acids long. V shed 5 bases and J 2 bases; nucleotides not matched to a gene: 6. Per the germline V gene, CDR1 is DFQATT and CDR2 is SNEGSKA (reference sequence). The CDR3 here is CSAFTGETYNEQFF. The CDR3 bases are TGCAGTGCTTTTACAGGGGAGACCTACAATGAGCAGTTCTTC.

This clonotype was detected ten times or more. This chain uses TRBV29-1 with TRBJ2-2; D ambiguous. V dropped 6 bases and J dropped 5 bases, with 7 bases sitting between them. This CDR3 is built from 11 residues. Germline values: CDR1 SQVTM, CDR2 ANQGSEA. The CDR3 DNA reads TGCAGCGTCGTGGTGACCGGGGAGCTGTTTTTT. It encodes CSVVVTGELFF.

CDR3 DNA: TGTGCCAGCGCCCTGGGAGCGGGGGATTTTGAGACCCAGTACTTC. It codes for CASALGAGDFETQYF. The J gene is TRBJ2-5, the V gene TRBV28; 8 positions match TRBD2. J was trimmed by 5 bases and V by 8 bases; bases with no gene match: 13. There are 15 residues in the CDR3. Germline CDR1 reads MDHEN; CDR2 reads SYDVKM.

The table lists this clonotype with many counts. V and J are TRBV29-1 and TRBJ2-1; 8 positions agree with TRBD2. There are 13 residues in the CDR3. The germline CDR1 and CDR2 sequences are SQVTM and ANQGSEA. V shed 8 bases, J shed 8 bases, and the junction held 11 bases outside the gene matches. The CDR3 coding sequence is TGCAGCACTTCGCGGGAGGCGGCGGATGAGCAGTTCTTC. It is translated as CSTSREAADEQFF.

This clonotype was detected a few times. The chain couples TRBV27 to TRBJ2-7, with D possibly being TRBD1 (5 bases). This CDR3 has 15 residues. CDR1 is MNHEY and CDR2 is SMNVEV in the germline V gene (reference sequence). V was shortened by 5 bases and J by 3 bases, with 17 bases between the two germline ends. Here the CDR3 DNA reads TGTGCCAGCAGTCCCTCGACAGTACCCGTCTACGAGCAGTACTTC. It encodes CASSPSTVPVYEQYF.

This clonotype has ten or more counts. This rearrangement joins TRBV29-1 to TRBJ2-2; 14 bases match TRBD2. Per the germline V gene, CDR1 is SQVTM and CDR2 is ANQGSEA. This CDR3 contains 17 residues. CDR3 bases: TGCAGTACTAGACTAGCGGGAGGGCTCAGTAGGACCGGGGAGCTGTTTTTT. Protein sequence: CSTRLAGGLSRTGELFF.

This clonotype was detected a few times. CDR3 DNA sequence: TGCGCCAGCAGCCAAGTGATGGGTCTGGCCACCGGGGAGCTGTTTTTT. Translation: CASSQVMGLATGELFF. The J gene is TRBJ2-2, the V gene TRBV4-1; D remains unclear. CDR1 and CDR2 from the germline V gene are MGHRA and YSYEKL. The CDR3 has 16 amino acids. V was pared by 1 base and J by 4 bases, with 13 bases between.

This clonotype was found a few times. The CDR3 loop reads CASQLADYSYEQYF. The CDR3 DNA sequence: TGTGCCAGCCAATTAGCTGACTACTCCTACGAGCAGTACTTC. The V and J genes are TRBV18 and TRBJ2-7; D perhaps matches TRBD2 (5 bases). This CDR3 is 14 amino acids long. V gave up 8 bases and J gave up 0 bases, with 14 bases separating them. Germline CDR1 KGHSH, CDR2 LQKENI.

This clonotype was detected only a few times. The chain employs TRBV6-5 and TRBJ2-2; 7 nucleotides line up with TRBD2. V shed 4 bases and J 2 bases; nucleotides not matched to a gene: 10. Germline V gene sequence: CDR1 MNHEY, CDR2 SVGAGI. The CDR3 runs 17 residues. Here the CDR3 reads CASSSIQAGKNTGELFF. DNA for the CDR3: TGTGCCAGCAGTTCGATTCAAGCGGGGAAAAACACCGGGGAGCTGTTTTTT.